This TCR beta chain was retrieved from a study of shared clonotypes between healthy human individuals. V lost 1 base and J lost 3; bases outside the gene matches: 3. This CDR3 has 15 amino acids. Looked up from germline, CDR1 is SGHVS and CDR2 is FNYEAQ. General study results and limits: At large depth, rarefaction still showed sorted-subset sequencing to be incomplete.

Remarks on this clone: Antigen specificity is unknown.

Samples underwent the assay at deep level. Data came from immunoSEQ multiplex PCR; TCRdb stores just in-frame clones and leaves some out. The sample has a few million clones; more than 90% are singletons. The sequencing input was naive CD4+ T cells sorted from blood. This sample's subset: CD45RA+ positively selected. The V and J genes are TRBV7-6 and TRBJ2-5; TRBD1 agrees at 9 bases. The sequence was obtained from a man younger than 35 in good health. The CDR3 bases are TGTGCCAGCAGCTTAGACAGGGGGCTCGAAGAGACCCAGTACTTC. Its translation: CASSLDRGLEETQYF. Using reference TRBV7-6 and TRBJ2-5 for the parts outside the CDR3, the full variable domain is GAGVSQSPRYKVTKRGQDVALRCDPISGHVSLYWYRQALGQGPEFLTYFNYEAQQDKSGLPNDRFSAERPEGSISTLTIQRTEQRDSAMYRCASSLDRGLEETQYFGPGTRLLVL.